This note documents a single T cell receptor (beta chain) sequence. Profiled with immunoSEQ multiplex PCR; TCRdb holds only in-frame clones, not every one. There are 70,000 to 95,000 clones in the sample; about 90% occur only once, and less than 2% lies in the top ten. This record comes from a study of blood T cell repertoires in COVID-19. Study at large: The analysed material was cDNA or gDNA that came from T cells, B-cell-depleted T cells, or PBMCs.

The junction had 9 bases not matched to a gene; V was cut back by 5 bases and J by 2 bases. CDR3 length equals 17 residues. Germline V gene sequence: CDR1 SGHAT, CDR2 FQNNGV. The V gene is TRBV11-2, the J gene TRBJ2-1; TRBD1 matches at 10 bases. Sequenced sample: peripheral blood. This TCR came from a human donor with active COVID-19. The donor label of this sample is uncertain. CDR3 region: CASSPPGQGRTYNEQFF. In DNA, the CDR3 is TGTGCCAGCAGCCCACCGGGACAGGGGAGGACCTACAATGAGCAGTTCTTC.